Listed below are T cell receptor beta chains from one sample, sequenced in a study of control samples from healthy donors and cancer patients. The protocol was immunoSEQ multiplex PCR, while the TCRdb copy is restricted to in-frame clones and leaves out a portion. The sample shows approximately 94,000 clones, approximately 84% of them seen only once. The source material was blood. These receptors came from a woman between 50 and 59 years old in good health. CDR3s leave out the opening cysteine and the closing phenylalanine or tryptophan. Fields, in order: J gene, CDR3 length, V gene, CDR3 protein.

>TRBJ1-2|15|TRBV2
ASSEWTGLLKSNGYT
>TRBJ2-2|11|TRBV19
ASKGQFFGELF
>TRBJ1-5|12|TRBV18
ASSPAQGGQPQH
>TRBJ2-3|15|TRBV9
ASSPETGLAGTDTQY
>TRBJ1-6|12|TRBV6-4
ASSAEDNNSPLH
>TRBJ1-5|12|TRBV19
ASSRDRSNQPQH
>TRBJ2-3|13|TRBV7-2
ASSAGLRGPDTQY
>TRBJ1-2|11|TRBV7-9
ASSLAADYGYT
>TRBJ2-5|13|TRBV7-9
ASSLVSTDQETQY
>TRBJ1-6|12|TRBV7-3
ASSSQGANSPLH
>TRBJ2-7|15|TRBV5-5
ASSSDRGWASSYEQY
>TRBJ2-7|11|TRBV6-5
ASSFPGTYEQY
>TRBJ1-6|11|TRBV12-3/TRBV12-4
ASSLGGGSALH
>TRBJ1-1|10|TRBV5-1
ASSLSGTEAF
>TRBJ2-2|10|TRBV30
AWSEVEYQLF
>TRBJ1-2|11|TRBV6-2/TRBV6-3
ASSSQGYDGYT
>TRBJ1-1|10|TRBV7-9
ASSQGSTEAF
>TRBJ1-1|15|TRBV4-1
ASSPGTVIKMNTEAF
>TRBJ1-1|12|TRBV20-1
SASSRTRRSEAF
>TRBJ2-7|9|TRBV5-3
ARSLEDEQY
>TRBJ1-5|11|TRBV19
ASSTQGGQPQH
>TRBJ2-1|13|TRBV6-5
ASTRPGTPYNEQF
>TRBJ2-2|13|TRBV7-6
ASSLARANTGELF
>TRBJ2-2|13|TRBV19
ASSIGKLNTGELF
>TRBJ2-2|12|TRBV20-1
SASDPINTGELF
>TRBJ1-3|13|TRBV6-5
ATKRGDLSGNTIY
>TRBJ2-5|12|TRBV5-6
ASSLVNDEETQY
>TRBJ1-1|13|TRBV11-2
ASSLGLGYNTEAF
>TRBJ2-2|12|TRBV18
ASSQESGTGELF
>TRBJ2-2|12|TRBV24-1
ATSGELNTGELF
>TRBJ1-4|13|TRBV30
AWSVGGTGREKLF
>TRBJ2-1|11|TRBV27
ASSLSAYNEQF
>TRBJ1-2|13|TRBV28
ASSSLQGPFYGYT
>TRBJ2-7|11|TRBV29-1
SVGQGPSYEQY
>TRBJ1-1|14|TRBV5-6
ASSFEDFGIDTEAF
>TRBJ1-5|15|TRBV21-1
ASSKVVGDRVDQPQH
>TRBJ2-2|18|TRBV27
GTEGGQGAPHEPNTGELF
>TRBJ1-1|11|TRBV30
AWSPPPGVEAF
>TRBJ1-2|12|TRBV18
ASSPEGAPYGYT
>TRBJ2-1|12|TRBV6-6
ASSYSGDYNEQF
>TRBJ1-1|10|TRBV30
AWSIRGTEAF
>TRBJ2-6|13|TRBV11-2
ASSLGGAGANVLT
>TRBJ1-1|13|TRBV27
ASLGGPGLHTEAF
>TRBJ2-3|12|TRBV7-9
ASSPSSGGDTQY
>TRBJ2-1|14|TRBV9
ASSAQTPSQYNEQF
>TRBJ1-2|14|TRBV5-1
ASSLDRTSVNYGYT
>TRBJ2-1|13|TRBV7-9
ASGPRAGGPNEQF
>TRBJ1-2|10|TRBV12-3/TRBV12-4
ASTRTGHGYT
>TRBJ2-7|10|TRBV6-2/TRBV6-3
ASSRGTYEQY
>TRBJ2-3|10|TRBV18
ASSPSTDTQY
>TRBJ1-5|13|TRBV2
ASTSSGGGGQPQH
>TRBJ1-2|12|TRBV25-1
ASSEPNTGKGYT
>TRBJ1-2|13|TRBV13
ASSHTVATNYGYT
>TRBJ2-1|11|TRBV10-3
AIRDRGIDEQF
>TRBJ1-2|11|TRBV11-2
ASSPTDFYGYT
>TRBJ2-5|12|TRBV19
ASSMGQMRETQY
>TRBJ1-6|12|TRBV11-2
ASSFFVGNSPLH
>TRBJ2-3|10|TRBV9
ASSVPGDTQY
>TRBJ1-1|16|TRBV7-6
ASSRTRGSGTVNTEAF
>TRBJ2-3|15|TRBV4-3
ASSQDGLAGATDTQY